This is a list of T cell receptor beta chains from one sample in a study of T cell repertoires in cytomegalovirus infection. TCRdb re-called the reads with MiXCR, one entry per CDR3 protein. This table holds around 320,000 distinct CDR3 sequences, over 7.5% found once. The specimen was PBMCs. The receptors shown here come from a human donor in good health (CMV status not recorded). Some clones in this sample may be carry-over from other donors' samples. CDR3s include the opening cysteine and the closing phenylalanine or tryptophan. Fields, in order: CDR3 length, J gene, V gene, D gene, CDR3 protein. A D gene is named only where the DNA matches it firmly.

len: 17; j_gene: TRBJ2-7; v_gene: TRBV27; d_gene: NA; CDR3aa: CASSLSRGRARHYEQYF
len: 15; j_gene: TRBJ2-7; v_gene: TRBV7-2; d_gene: NA; CDR3aa: CASSVAWGKTYEQYF
len: 19; j_gene: TRBJ2-2; v_gene: TRBV7-9; d_gene: TRBD2; CDR3aa: CASSPRGGPGLGRSGELFF
len: 16; j_gene: TRBJ2-1; v_gene: TRBV28; d_gene: TRBD1; CDR3aa: CASSEGGTGASNEQFF
len: 18; j_gene: TRBJ2-6; v_gene: TRBV7-9; d_gene: TRBD2; CDR3aa: CASSSGLAGGSGANVLTF
len: 16; j_gene: TRBJ2-5; v_gene: TRBV7-2; d_gene: TRBD1; CDR3aa: CASSLERDRETETQYF
len: 14; j_gene: TRBJ2-5; v_gene: TRBV28; d_gene: NA; CDR3aa: CASSHSGPQETQYF
len: 14; j_gene: TRBJ2-7; v_gene: TRBV11-1; d_gene: NA; CDR3aa: CASSLELKGNEQYF
len: 17; j_gene: TRBJ2-2; v_gene: TRBV7-2; d_gene: NA; CDR3aa: CASSLGGRAQNTGELFF
len: 14; j_gene: TRBJ2-7; v_gene: TRBV18; d_gene: TRBD1; CDR3aa: CASSLRDRDYEQYF
len: 15; j_gene: TRBJ2-1; v_gene: TRBV19; d_gene: TRBD2; CDR3aa: CASSPSGGAHNEQFF
len: 16; j_gene: TRBJ2-2; v_gene: TRBV7-2; d_gene: NA; CDR3aa: CASSSAGLMNTGELFF
len: 13; j_gene: TRBJ1-1; v_gene: TRBV25-1; d_gene: NA; CDR3aa: CASSDRTTTEAFF
len: 15; j_gene: TRBJ1-5; v_gene: TRBV6-2/TRBV6-3; d_gene: NA; CDR3aa: CASSYSSYRGQPQHF
len: 16; j_gene: TRBJ2-5; v_gene: TRBV7-2; d_gene: NA; CDR3aa: CASSLLRGPVQETQYF
len: 17; j_gene: TRBJ2-7; v_gene: TRBV6-2/TRBV6-3; d_gene: NA; CDR3aa: CASSHSPTAMWAYEQYF
len: 13; j_gene: TRBJ2-5; v_gene: TRBV7-8; d_gene: NA; CDR3aa: CASSLVHAETQYF
len: 17; j_gene: TRBJ2-3; v_gene: TRBV28; d_gene: TRBD2; CDR3aa: CASSTYSALAGADTQYF
len: 13; j_gene: TRBJ2-1; v_gene: TRBV24-1; d_gene: NA; CDR3aa: CATSGATNNEQFF
len: 16; j_gene: TRBJ2-1; v_gene: TRBV12-3/TRBV12-4; d_gene: NA; CDR3aa: CASSLGGGNFGNEQFF
len: 14; j_gene: TRBJ2-3; v_gene: TRBV12-3/TRBV12-4; d_gene: NA; CDR3aa: CASSRAGGTDTQYF